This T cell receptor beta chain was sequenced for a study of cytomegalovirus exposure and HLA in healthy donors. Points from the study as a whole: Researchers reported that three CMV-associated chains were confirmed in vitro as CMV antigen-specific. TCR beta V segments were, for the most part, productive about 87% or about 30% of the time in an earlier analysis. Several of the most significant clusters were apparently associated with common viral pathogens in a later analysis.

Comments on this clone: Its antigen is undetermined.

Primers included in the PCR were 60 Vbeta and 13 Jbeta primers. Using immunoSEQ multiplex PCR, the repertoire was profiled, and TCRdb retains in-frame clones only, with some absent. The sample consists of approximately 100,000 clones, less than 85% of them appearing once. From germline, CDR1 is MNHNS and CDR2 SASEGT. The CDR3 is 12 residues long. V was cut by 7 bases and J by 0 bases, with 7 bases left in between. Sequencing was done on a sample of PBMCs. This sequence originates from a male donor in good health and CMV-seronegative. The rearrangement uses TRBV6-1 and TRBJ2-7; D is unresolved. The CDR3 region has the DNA TGTGCCAGCACCACAGTCTCCTACGAGCAGTACTTC. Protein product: CASTTVSYEQYF.